The present T cell receptor (beta chain) was sequenced within a study of blood T cells in healthy people across ages. Trimming took 0 bases from V and 7 from J, leaving 18 bases between them. In germline, CDR1 is SGHAT, CDR2 FQNNGV. The CDR3 loop spans 16 amino acids. Findings of the study overall: Researchers said unsorted PBMCs prevented a conclusive naive versus antigen-experienced comparison.

Then a second PCR, running about 6 to 12 cycles, was carried out with a sample-barcoded 5' primer and a J-beta primer mix. Each cDNA molecule was tagged by a template-switch adaptor that had 12 random nucleotides. At least 2.5 million CDR3-containing paired-end reads were obtained per sample. In TCRdb, the 5' RACE reads were re-called with MiXCR into one record per CDR3 protein. This sample carries about 760,000 distinct CDR3 sequences, approximately 25% of them seen once, and the ten largest clones take more than 8%. This clonotype came up a few times. As yet, its antigen is unknown. These sequences were also reported in another study, on T cells of mothers and their children. That source notes: In each mother, TCR beta CDR3 reads exceeded 9.5 million; in each child, they numbered a few million.

Sequenced sample: blood. The receptor comes from a boy younger than 18 in good health. The chain employs TRBV11-2 and TRBJ2-5; D unresolved. The CDR3 bases are TGTGCCAGCAGCTTAGAAGCCCCCCCAGCTACGGGGACCCAGTACTTC. Encoded protein: CASSLEAPPATGTQYF.